This T cell receptor beta chain was recorded in a study of human T cells and chemical hapten exposure. On the study more broadly: The cohort included alopecia areata under or over 50% scalp, totalis and universalis.

Unique molecular identifiers were attached to individual cDNA molecules within the library. TCRdb fed the RACE reads into MiXCR, producing one record per CDR3 protein. The top ten clones hold 1.7% of a sample with 150,000 to 200,000 distinct CDR3 sequences, approximately 15% of them seen once. The germline V gene encodes CDR1 MNHEY and CDR2 SVGAGI. V shed 2 bases and J shed 11 bases, with 16 bases lying between them. This CDR3 spans 15 amino acids. In the case of this clonotype: Its antigen remains unknown.

Regarding the study as a whole: TCRs whose frequency exceeded 1 in 1000 remained the same following DPC sensitization.

Described time point: patch test 1, 2 weeks after DPC sensitization. Treatment here: therapeutic diphenylcyclopropenone sensitization with weekly scalp DPC. The chain carries TRBV6-5 and TRBJ1-6; a weak D match, TRBD1 (5 bases). The clonotype was recovered from a woman in her 30s with alopecia areata. Some clones in this sample may be carry-over from other donors' samples. The sample in question was whole blood, obtained in connection with sensitization to the hapten diphenylcyclopropenone (DPC). CDR3 DNA sequence: TGTGCCAGCAGTTACAGAGACAGACTTGGGACACCCCTCCACTTT. It translates to CASSYRDRLGTPLHF.